Listed below are T cell receptor beta chains from one sample, sequenced in a study of cytomegalovirus exposure and HLA in healthy donors. Generated by immunoSEQ multiplex PCR, the TCRdb table keeps only in-frame clones and is missing some. The repertoire has 65,000 to 90,000 clones, around 75% of them found once; the top ten carry 9.5% to 15%. Sequencing used PBMCs. The receptor set was obtained from a man aged 70-80 years in good health and CMV-seronegative. Both conserved end residues are trimmed from each CDR3. The D gene is left open where the match is weak. Clone size is stated in some rows and not others, as once, few, many or a class when expanded.

d_call,cdr3_length,v_call,j_call,clone_size,cdr3_aa
TRBD1,14,TRBV7-2,TRBJ1-6,-,ASSPGTGSGNSPLH
-,12,TRBV7-2,TRBJ2-1,-,ASSSSPRFDEQF
-,13,TRBV5-1,TRBJ2-2,-,ASSLGQHGTGELF
TRBD1,12,TRBV30,TRBJ1-6,-,AWSLGQGGQIFH
-,12,TRBV4-3,TRBJ2-1,-,ASSRATIEYEQF
-,15,TRBV15,TRBJ1-1,-,ATSRAAAPTGNTEAF
-,13,TRBV11-2,TRBJ2-4,-,ASSFLGGMENIQY
-,11,TRBV18,TRBJ2-5,-,ASSPGQGETQY
-,13,TRBV14,TRBJ1-1,-,ASSQDWAGNTEAF
TRBD2,13,TRBV6-1,TRBJ2-7,-,ASSGPGTSLYEQY
-,10,TRBV18,TRBJ2-7,-,ASSPPATEQY
-,11,TRBV29-1,TRBJ1-1,once,SVVGRGYTEAF
TRBD1,13,TRBV7-2,TRBJ2-2,-,ASSLTGGAFGELF
-,14,TRBV7-2,TRBJ2-3,-,ASSPRVSGLTDTQY
TRBD1,12,TRBV7-8,TRBJ2-2,-,ASSQGVDTGELF
-,14,TRBV5-1,TRBJ1-3,-,ASSLGTGQSANTIY
TRBD1,13,TRBV9,TRBJ1-2,once,ASSVDGTGNYGYT
-,14,TRBV7-9,TRBJ2-3,-,SSSPGPDPLTDTQY
TRBD2,11,TRBV19,TRBJ2-5,-,ASSWTRGETQY
-,12,TRBV7-6,TRBJ2-2,-,ASSPRTISGELF
-,12,TRBV27,TRBJ1-2,-,ASSSSQGFYGYT
-,15,TRBV5-1,TRBJ2-3,-,ASSPHQGLKSTDTQY
TRBD1,13,TRBV12-5,TRBJ1-5,-,ASGLEGGAGQPQH
-,11,TRBV5-1,TRBJ2-7,-,ASSLGLNYEQY
-,12,TRBV18,TRBJ1-5,-,ASSPQASNQPQH
-,11,TRBV7-2,TRBJ2-7,once,ASSFLGLYEQY
TRBD2,14,TRBV4-2,TRBJ2-2,few,ASSHEEGLATGELF
TRBD1,12,TRBV19,TRBJ1-3,-,ASAQGARENTIY
TRBD2,13,TRBV7-9,TRBJ2-4,-,ASSQTSGRQNIQY
-,13,TRBV6-6,TRBJ1-4,few,ASSYVQGLGEKLF
-,10,TRBV28,TRBJ1-4,few,ASSEVGRKLF
-,12,TRBV18,TRBJ2-1,once,ASSPGRGFGEQF
TRBD2,13,TRBV7-2,TRBJ2-1,-,ASSFSAGGYNEQF
-,11,TRBV6-5,TRBJ1-2,-,ASRPTANYGYT
-,11,TRBV5-1,TRBJ2-5,-,ASSVRRVGTQY
TRBD2,14,TRBV6-1,TRBJ2-2,few,ASSEESGGFTGELF
-,14,TRBV30,TRBJ1-5,-,AWSSAGTLLYQPQH
-,14,TRBV19,TRBJ2-5,-,ASSIAYRVTGETQY
-,11,TRBV11-2,TRBJ2-3,-,ASSGDHTDTQY
TRBD1,11,TRBV30,TRBJ1-6,-,AWSSQGDSPLH
-,11,TRBV7-2,TRBJ1-1,-,ASRLNWNTEAF
-,11,TRBV28,TRBJ1-2,-,ASSLRQDYGYT
TRBD1,12,TRBV27,TRBJ1-6,-,ASSSPGQGAPLH
-,11,TRBV6-5,TRBJ1-1,-,ASSYVGGTEAF
-,11,TRBV27,TRBJ2-7,-,ASSPRVAGEQY
-,9,TRBV6-1,TRBJ1-2,-,ASSGGFGYT
TRBD1,11,TRBV19,TRBJ1-1,-,ASSPTGVTEAF
TRBD1,14,TRBV11-3,TRBJ2-2,-,ASSPRPGQGSGELF
-,12,TRBV12-2,TRBJ1-1,-,ASRFGTRNTEAF
-,13,TRBV5-6,TRBJ2-1,few,ASKIGAFPFNEQF
TRBD1,14,TRBV28,TRBJ1-5,-,ASSLLWGQGAQPQH
TRBD2,13,TRBV27,TRBJ2-3,-,ASSFSGVSTDTQY
-,14,TRBV9,TRBJ2-3,-,ASSVVGSPSTDTQY
-,14,TRBV14,TRBJ2-5,-,ASSSQGSRSRETQY
TRBD2,14,TRBV5-4,TRBJ2-5,-,ASSASGTSSWETQY